The clone carrying this T cell receptor (beta chain) has more than one count but fewer than ten. Its antigen is unknown. Trimming shortened V by 2 bases and J by 4 bases, and 6 bases separated the two germline ends. Germline V gives CDR1 MDHEN, CDR2 SYDVKM. CDR3 size: 13 residues. The record originates from a study of cytotoxic CD8 clonotypes in ibrutinib-treated CLL. Points from the study as a whole: Clonality was elevated at ibrutinib response and had returned toward baseline at progression.

Profiling relied on immunoSEQ multiplex PCR, and the TCRdb table lists in-frame clones only, not all of them. The repertoire has some 300,000 clones, approximately 80% of them found once; the top ten carry roughly 6.3%. The sequence derives from a human donor with chronic lymphocytic leukemia. The chain employs TRBV28 and TRBJ1-5; no firm D call. The specimen was PBMCs, collected before ibrutinib treatment. Here the CDR3 reads CASSLAVNQPQHF. The DNA for the CDR3 is TGTGCCAGCAGTTTAGCTGTTAATCAGCCCCAGCATTTT. Based on the CDR3 plus reference TRBV28 and TRBJ1-5, the full variable domain is DVKVTQSSRYLVKRTGEKVFLECVQDMDHENMFWYRQDPGLGLRLIYFSYDVKMKEKGDIPEGYSVSREKKERFSLILESASTNQTSMYLCASSLAVNQPQHFGDGTRLSIL.